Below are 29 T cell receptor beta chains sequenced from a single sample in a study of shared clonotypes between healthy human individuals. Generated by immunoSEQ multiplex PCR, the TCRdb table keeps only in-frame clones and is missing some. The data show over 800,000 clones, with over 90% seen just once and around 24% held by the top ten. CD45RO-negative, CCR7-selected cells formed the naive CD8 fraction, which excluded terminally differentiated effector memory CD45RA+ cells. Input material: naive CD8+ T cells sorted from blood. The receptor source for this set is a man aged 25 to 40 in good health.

CDR3 in DNA: TGTGCCAGCAGCTTAACCCGGACAGGCATCTCCTACGAGCAGTACTTC. This codes for CASSLTRTGISYEQYF. The rearrangement links TRBV7-9 to TRBJ2-7, with 7 nucleotides matching TRBD1. The V and J ends lost 2 bases and 0 bases, in that order; junction bases with no gene match: 7. The CDR3 is 16 amino acids. Germline V lookup: CDR1 SEHNR, CDR2 FQNEAQ (reference sequence).

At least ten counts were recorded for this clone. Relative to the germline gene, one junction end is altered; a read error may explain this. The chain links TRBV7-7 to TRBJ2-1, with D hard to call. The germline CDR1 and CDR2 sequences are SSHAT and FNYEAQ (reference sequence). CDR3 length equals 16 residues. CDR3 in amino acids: CASSLAGLSSYNEQFF. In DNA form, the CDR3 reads TGTGCTAGCAGCTTAGCAGGCTTGAGCTCCTACAATGAGCAGTTCTTC.

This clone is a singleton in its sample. The DNA of the CDR3 is TGTGCCAGCAGTTTAGTCTTAATGGTTGAAGCTTTCTTT. Protein product: CASSLVLMVEAFF. The rearrangement joins TRBV28 to TRBJ1-1, with no clear D. The V gene's germline CDR1 is MDHEN and CDR2 SYDVKM. The V gene lost 2 bases and the J gene lost 7 bases, with 11 bases spanning the gap. CDR3 size: 13 residues.

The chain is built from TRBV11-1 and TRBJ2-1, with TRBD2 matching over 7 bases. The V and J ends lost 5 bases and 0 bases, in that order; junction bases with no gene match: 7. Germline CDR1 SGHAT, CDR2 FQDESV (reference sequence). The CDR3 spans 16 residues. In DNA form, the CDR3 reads TGTGCCAGCAGCCCCCGGACTAGTAACTCCTACAATGAGCAGTTCTTC. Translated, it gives CASSPRTSNSYNEQFF.

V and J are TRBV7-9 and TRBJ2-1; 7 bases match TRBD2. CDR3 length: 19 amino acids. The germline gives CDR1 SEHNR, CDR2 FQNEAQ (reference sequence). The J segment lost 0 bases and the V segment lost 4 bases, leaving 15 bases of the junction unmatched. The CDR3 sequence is CASSSTVKLASNSYNEQFF. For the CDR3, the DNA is TGTGCCAGCAGCTCCACAGTCAAACTAGCGTCTAACTCCTACAATGAGCAGTTCTTC. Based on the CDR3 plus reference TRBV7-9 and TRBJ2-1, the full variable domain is DTGVSQNPRHKITKRGQNVTFRCDPISEHNRLYWYRQTLGQGPEFLTYFQNEAQLEKSRLLSDRFSAERPKGSFSTLEIQRTEQGDSAMYLCASSSTVKLASNSYNEQFFGPGTRLTVL.

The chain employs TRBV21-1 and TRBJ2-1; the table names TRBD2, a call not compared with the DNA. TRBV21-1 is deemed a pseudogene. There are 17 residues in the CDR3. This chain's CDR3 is CASSKESGRASYNEQFF. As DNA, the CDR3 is TGTGCCAGCAGCAAGGAGAGCGGGAGGGCTTCCTACAATGAGCAGTTCTTC.

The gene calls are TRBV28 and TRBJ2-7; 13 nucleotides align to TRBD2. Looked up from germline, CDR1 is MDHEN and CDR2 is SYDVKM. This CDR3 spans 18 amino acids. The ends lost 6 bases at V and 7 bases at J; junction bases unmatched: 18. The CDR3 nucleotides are TGTGCCAGCAGCAACCCCCGGACTAGCGGGAGAGGGGAGTGGGAGCAGTACTTC. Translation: CASSNPRTSGRGEWEQYF.

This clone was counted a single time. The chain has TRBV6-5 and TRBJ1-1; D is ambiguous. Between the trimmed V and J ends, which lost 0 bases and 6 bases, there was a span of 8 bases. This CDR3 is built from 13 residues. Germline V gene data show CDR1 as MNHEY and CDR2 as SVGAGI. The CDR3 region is CASSYSGRAEAFF. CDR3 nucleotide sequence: TGTGCCAGCAGTTACTCGGGGAGAGCTGAAGCTTTCTTT.

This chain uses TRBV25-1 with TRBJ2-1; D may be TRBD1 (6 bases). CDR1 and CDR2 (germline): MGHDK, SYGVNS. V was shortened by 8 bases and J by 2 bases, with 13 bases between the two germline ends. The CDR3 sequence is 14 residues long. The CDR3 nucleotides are TGTGCCAGCGCCCCCAGGGGAACCTACAATGAGCAGTTCTTC. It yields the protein CASAPRGTYNEQFF.

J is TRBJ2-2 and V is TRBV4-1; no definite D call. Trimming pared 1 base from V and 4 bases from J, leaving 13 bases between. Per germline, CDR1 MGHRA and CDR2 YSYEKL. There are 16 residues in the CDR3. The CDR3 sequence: CASSQVVSSRTGELFF. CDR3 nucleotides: TGCGCCAGCAGCCAAGTAGTATCTAGTCGCACCGGGGAGCTGTTTTTT.

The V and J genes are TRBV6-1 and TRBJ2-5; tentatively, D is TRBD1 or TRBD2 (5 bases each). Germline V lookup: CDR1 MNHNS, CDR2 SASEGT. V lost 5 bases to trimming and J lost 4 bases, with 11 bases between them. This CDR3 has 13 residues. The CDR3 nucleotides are TGTGCCAGCAGTTGGGACCGCTCAGAGACCCAGTACTTC. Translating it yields CASSWDRSETQYF.

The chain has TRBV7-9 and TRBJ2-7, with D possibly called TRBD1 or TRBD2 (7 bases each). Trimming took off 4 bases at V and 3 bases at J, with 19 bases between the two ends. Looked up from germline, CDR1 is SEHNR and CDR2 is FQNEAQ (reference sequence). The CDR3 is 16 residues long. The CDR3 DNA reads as TGTGCCAGCAGCTCAACCCAAGCGGGACAGAACTACGAGCAGTACTTC. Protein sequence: CASSSTQAGQNYEQYF.

In DNA, the CDR3 is TGTGCCAGCAGGGGCAGGGCGGGCACTGAAGCTTTCTTT. It specifies CASRGRAGTEAFF. The V and J genes are TRBV7-2 and TRBJ1-1; maybe TRBD1 (5 bases). The germline V and J ends were trimmed by 6 bases and 4 bases, with 12 bases remaining between them. This CDR3 comprises 13 residues. Germline values: CDR1 SGHTA, CDR2 FQGNSA.

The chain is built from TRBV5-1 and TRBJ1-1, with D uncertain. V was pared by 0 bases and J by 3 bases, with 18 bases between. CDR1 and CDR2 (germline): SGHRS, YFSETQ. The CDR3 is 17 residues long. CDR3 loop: CASSLESAGSHHTEAFF. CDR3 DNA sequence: TGCGCCAGCAGCTTGGAGTCAGCAGGATCCCACCACACTGAAGCTTTCTTT.

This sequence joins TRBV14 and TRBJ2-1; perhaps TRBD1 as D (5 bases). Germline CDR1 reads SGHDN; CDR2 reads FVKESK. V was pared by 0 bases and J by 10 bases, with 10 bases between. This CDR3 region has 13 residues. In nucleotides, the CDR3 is TGTGCCAGCAGCCAAGATTTGGGGCGGGAGCAGTTCTTC. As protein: CASSQDLGREQFF.

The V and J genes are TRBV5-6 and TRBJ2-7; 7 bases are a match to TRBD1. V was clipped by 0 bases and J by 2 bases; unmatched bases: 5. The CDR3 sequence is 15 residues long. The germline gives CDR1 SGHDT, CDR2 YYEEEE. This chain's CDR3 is CASSLATGSTYEQYF. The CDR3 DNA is TGTGCCAGCAGCTTGGCGACAGGGTCGACCTACGAGCAGTACTTC.

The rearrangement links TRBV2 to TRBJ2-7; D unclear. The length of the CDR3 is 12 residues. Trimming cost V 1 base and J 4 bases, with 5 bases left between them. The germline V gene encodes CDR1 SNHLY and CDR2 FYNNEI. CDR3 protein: CASSEGLYEQYF. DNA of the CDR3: TGTGCCAGCAGTGAAGGGCTTTACGAGCAGTACTTC.

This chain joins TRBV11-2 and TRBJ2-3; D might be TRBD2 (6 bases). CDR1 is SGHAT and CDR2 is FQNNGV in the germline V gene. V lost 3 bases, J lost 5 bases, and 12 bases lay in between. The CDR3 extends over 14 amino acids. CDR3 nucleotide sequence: TGTGCCAGCAGCTTCGGAGGGTCCGGAGATACGCAGTATTTT. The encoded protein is CASSFGGSGDTQYF.

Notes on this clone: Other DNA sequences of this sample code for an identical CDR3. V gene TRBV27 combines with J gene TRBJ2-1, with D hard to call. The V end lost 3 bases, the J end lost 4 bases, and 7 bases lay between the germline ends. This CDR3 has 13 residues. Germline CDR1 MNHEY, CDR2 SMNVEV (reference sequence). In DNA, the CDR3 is TGTGCCAGCAGTTTTTCTACTTACAATGAGCAGTTCTTC. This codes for CASSFSTYNEQFF.

As DNA, the CDR3 is TGCGCCAGCAGTCCCGGGACAGTGAATGGCTACACCTTC. Encoded protein: CASSPGTVNGYTF. This sequence joins TRBV5-1 and TRBJ1-2; 7 nucleotides agree with TRBD1. The V gene's germline CDR1 is SGHRS and CDR2 YFSETQ. CDR3 length: 13 amino acids. V was clipped by 5 bases and J by 6 bases; unmatched bases: 7.

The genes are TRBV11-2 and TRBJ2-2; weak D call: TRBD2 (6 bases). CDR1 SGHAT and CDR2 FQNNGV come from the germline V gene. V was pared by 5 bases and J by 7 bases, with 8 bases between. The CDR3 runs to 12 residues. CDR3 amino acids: CASSMRGGELFF. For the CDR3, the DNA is TGTGCCAGCAGCATGCGGGGCGGGGAGCTGTTTTTT.

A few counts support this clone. The CDR3 is CASSLEAHSYNEQFF. The CDR3 nucleotides read TGTGCCAGCAGTTTAGAAGCGCATTCCTACAATGAGCAGTTCTTC. The chain joins TRBV28 to TRBJ2-1; D unresolved. This CDR3 comprises 15 residues. Germline-derived CDR1 and CDR2 are MDHEN and SYDVKM. V was trimmed by 2 bases and J by 1 base, leaving 9 bases between them. The full variable domain, in which reference TRBV28 and TRBJ2-1 provide the parts outside the CDR3, is DVKVTQSSRYLVKRTGEKVFLECVQDMDHENMFWYRQDPGLGLRLIYFSYDVKMKEKGDIPEGYSVSREKKERFSLILESASTNQTSMYLCASSLEAHSYNEQFFGPGTRLTVL.

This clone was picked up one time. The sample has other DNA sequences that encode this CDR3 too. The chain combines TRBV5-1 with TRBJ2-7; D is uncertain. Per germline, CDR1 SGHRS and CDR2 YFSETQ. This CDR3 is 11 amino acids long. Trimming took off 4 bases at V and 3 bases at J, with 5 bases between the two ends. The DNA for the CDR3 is TGCGCCAGCAGCGCGAGCTACGAGCAGTACTTC. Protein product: CASSASYEQYF.

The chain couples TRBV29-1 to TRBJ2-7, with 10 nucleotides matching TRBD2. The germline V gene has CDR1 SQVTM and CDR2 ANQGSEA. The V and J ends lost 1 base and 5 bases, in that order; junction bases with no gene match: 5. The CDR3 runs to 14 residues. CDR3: CSVEGLAGAHEQYF. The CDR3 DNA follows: TGCAGCGTTGAAGGCCTAGCGGGAGCTCACGAGCAGTACTTC.

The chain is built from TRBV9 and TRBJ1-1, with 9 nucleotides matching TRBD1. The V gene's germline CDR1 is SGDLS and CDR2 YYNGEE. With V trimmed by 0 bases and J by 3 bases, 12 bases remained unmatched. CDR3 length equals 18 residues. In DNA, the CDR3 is TGTGCCAGCAGCGTAGGGATCAGGACAGGGGATGTTTACACTGAAGCTTTCTTT. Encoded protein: CASSVGIRTGDVYTEAFF.

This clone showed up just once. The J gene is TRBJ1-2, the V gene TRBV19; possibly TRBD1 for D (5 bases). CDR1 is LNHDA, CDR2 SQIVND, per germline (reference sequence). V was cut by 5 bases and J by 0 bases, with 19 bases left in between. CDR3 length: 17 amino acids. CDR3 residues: CASSQIRQGPANYGYTF. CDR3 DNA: TGTGCCAGTAGTCAAATCCGCCAGGGCCCTGCTAACTATGGCTACACCTTC.

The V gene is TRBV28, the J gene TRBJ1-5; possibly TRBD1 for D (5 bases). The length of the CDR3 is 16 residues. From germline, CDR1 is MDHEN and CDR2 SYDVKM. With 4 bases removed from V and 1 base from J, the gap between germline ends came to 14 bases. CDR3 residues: CASSWAGEVSNQPQHF. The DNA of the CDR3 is TGTGCCAGCAGTTGGGCGGGGGAGGTAAGCAATCAGCCCCAGCATTTT. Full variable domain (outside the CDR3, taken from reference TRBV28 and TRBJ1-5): DVKVTQSSRYLVKRTGEKVFLECVQDMDHENMFWYRQDPGLGLRLIYFSYDVKMKEKGDIPEGYSVSREKKERFSLILESASTNQTSMYLCASSWAGEVSNQPQHFGDGTRLSIL.

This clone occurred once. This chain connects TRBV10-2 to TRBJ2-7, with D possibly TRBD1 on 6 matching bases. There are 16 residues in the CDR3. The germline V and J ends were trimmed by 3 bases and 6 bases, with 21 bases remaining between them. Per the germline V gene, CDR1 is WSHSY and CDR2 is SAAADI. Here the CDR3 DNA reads TGCGCCAGCAGTGATGGGGGCGCTTCGAAATGGACCGAGCAGTACTTC. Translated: CASSDGGASKWTEQYF.

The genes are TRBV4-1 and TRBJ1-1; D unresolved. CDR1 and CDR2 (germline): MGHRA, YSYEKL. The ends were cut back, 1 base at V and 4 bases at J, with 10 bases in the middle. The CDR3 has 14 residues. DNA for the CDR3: TGCGCCAGCAGCCAAGTCGGAGGGAGCACTGAAGCTTTCTTT. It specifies CASSQVGGSTEAFF.